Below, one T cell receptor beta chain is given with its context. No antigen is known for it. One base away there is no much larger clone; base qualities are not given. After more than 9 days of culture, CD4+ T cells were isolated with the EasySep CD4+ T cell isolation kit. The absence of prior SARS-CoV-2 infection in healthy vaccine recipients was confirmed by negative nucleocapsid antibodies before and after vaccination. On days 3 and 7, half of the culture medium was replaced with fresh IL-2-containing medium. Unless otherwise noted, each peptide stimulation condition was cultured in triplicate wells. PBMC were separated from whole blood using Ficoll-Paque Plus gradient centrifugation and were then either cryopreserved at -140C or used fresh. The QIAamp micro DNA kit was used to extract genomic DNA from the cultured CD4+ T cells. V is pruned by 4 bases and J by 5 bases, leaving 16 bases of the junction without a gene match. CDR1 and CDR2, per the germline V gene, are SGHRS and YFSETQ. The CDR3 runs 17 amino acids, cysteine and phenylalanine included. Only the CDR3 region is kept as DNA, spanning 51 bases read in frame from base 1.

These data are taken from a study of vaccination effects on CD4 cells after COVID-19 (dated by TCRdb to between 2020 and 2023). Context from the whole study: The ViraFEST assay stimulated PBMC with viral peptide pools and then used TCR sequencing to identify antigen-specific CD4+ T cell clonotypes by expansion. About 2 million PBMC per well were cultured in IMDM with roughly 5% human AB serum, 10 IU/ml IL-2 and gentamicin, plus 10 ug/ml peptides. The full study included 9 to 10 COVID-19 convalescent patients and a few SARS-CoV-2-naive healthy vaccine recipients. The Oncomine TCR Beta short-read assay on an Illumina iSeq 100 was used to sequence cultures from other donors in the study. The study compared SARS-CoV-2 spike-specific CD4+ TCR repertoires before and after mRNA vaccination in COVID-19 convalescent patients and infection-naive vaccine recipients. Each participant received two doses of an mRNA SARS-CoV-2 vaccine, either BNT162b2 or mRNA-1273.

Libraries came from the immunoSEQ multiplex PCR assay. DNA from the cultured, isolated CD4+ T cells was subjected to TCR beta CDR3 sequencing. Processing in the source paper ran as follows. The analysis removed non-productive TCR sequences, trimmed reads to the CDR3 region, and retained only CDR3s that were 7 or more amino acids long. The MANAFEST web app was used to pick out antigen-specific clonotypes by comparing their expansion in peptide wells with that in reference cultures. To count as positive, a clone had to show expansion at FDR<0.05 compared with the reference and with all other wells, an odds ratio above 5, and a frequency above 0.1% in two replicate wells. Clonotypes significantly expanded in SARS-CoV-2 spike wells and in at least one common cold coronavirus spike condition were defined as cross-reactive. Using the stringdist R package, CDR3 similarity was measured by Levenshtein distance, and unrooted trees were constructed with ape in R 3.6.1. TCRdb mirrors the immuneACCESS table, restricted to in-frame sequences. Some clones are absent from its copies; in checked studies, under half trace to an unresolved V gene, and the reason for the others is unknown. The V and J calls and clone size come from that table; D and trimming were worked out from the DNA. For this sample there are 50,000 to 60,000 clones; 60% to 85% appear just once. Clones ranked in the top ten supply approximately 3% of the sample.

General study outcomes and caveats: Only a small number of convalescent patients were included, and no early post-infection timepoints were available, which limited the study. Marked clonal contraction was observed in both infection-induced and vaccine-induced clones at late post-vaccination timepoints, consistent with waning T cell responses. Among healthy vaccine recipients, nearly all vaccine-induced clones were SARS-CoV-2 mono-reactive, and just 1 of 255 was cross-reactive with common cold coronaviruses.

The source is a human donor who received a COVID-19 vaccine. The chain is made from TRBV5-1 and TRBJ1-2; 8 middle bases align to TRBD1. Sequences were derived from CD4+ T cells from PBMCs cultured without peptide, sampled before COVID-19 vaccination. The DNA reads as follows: TGCGCCAGCAGCCCCAGTCCCCCAGGGGGCGGTGTGTATGGCTACACCTTC. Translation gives CASSPSPPGGGVYGYTF.